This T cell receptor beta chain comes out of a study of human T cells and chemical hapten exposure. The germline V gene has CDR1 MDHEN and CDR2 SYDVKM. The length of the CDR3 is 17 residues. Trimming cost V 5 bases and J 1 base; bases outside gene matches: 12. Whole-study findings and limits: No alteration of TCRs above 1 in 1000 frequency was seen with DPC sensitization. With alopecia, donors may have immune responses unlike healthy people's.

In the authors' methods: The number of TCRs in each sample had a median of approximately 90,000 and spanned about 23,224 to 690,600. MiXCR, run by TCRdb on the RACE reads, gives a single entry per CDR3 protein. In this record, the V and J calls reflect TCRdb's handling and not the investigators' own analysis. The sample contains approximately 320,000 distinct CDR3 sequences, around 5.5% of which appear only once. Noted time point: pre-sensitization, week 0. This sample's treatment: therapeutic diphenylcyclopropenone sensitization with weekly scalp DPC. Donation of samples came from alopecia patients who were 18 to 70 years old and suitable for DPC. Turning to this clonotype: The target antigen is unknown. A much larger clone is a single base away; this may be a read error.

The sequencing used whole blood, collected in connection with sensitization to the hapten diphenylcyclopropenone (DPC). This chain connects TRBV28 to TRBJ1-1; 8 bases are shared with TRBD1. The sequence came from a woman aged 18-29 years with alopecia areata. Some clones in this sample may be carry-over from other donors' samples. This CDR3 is CASSVGTGLSSNTEAFF. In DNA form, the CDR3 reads TGTGCCAGCAGTGTAGGGACAGGCTTATCATCGAACACTGAAGCTTTCTTT.